This T cell receptor (beta chain) was captured by sequencing in a study of shared clonotypes between healthy human individuals. Study outcomes and limitations: Estimated richness was generally greater in naive than memory subsets. A few donors shared about 4.5% of their naive CD4 clonotypes.

In regard to this clone: What it recognizes is unknown.

Germline V gene sequence: CDR1 SGDLS, CDR2 YYNGEE. CDR3 length: 15 residues. Trimming pared 3 bases from V and 8 bases from J, leaving 20 bases between. The naive CD8 subset, CD45RO-negative cells positively selected for CCR7, excluded terminally differentiated effector memory CD45RA+ cells. Each replicate PCR on the sorted subsets used 200 to 250 ng DNA (around 31,000 T cell genomes). The protocol was immunoSEQ multiplex PCR, while the TCRdb copy is restricted to in-frame clones and leaves out a portion. Among about 680,000 clones listed, roughly nine tenths were seen once. The sequence was collected from a man aged 25 to 45 in good health. The sample consisted of naive CD8+ T cells sorted from blood. This sequence joins TRBV9 and TRBJ1-2; no reliable D call. CDR3 sequence: CASSAPPGRVHGYTF. For the CDR3, the DNA is TGTGCCAGCAGCGCCCCCCCGGGGAGGGTCCACGGCTACACCTTC.